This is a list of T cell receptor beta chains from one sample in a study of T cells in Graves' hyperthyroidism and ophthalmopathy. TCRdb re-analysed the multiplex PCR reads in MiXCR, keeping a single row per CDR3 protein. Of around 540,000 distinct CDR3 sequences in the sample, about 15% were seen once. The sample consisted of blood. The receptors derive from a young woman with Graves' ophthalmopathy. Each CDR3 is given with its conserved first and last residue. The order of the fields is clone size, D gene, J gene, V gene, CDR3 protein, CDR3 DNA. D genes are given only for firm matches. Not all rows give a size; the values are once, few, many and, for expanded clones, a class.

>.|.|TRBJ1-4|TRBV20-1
CSARREATNEKLFF
TGCAGTGCTAGGAGAGAAGCAACTAATGAAAAACTGTTTTTT
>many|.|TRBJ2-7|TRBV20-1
CSVIEGEVYEQYF
TGCAGTGTTATTGAGGGGGAGGTCTACGAGCAGTACTTC
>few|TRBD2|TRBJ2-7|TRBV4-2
CASSQVGGDILYEQYF
TGTGCCAGCAGCCAAGTGGGGGGGGATATCCTCTACGAGCAGTACTTC
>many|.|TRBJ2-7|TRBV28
CASSPHRTPSYEQYF
TGTGCCAGCAGTCCCCACCGGACGCCGTCCTACGAGCAGTACTTC
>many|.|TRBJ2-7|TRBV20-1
CSATLGLLTYEQYF
TGCAGTGCTACCCTGGGACTCCTCACCTACGAGCAGTACTTC
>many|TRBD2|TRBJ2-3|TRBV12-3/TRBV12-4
CASSLNWREGRRMDTQYF
TGTGCCAGCAGTTTAAATTGGCGGGAGGGCCGGAGGATGGATACGCAGTATTTT
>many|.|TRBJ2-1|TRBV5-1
CASSLGVRGNEQFF
TGCGCCAGCAGCTTGGGGGTACGAGGTAATGAGCAGTTCTTC
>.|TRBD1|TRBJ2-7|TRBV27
CASTKGAGGEQYF
TGTGCCAGCACCAAGGGGGCGGGTGGCGAGCAGTACTTC
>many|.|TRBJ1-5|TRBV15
CATSPLNSEYSNQPQHF
TGTGCCACCAGCCCCCTTAATTCGGAGTATAGCAATCAGCCCCAGCATTTT
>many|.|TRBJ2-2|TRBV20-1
CSASLSPTSRAGELFF
TGCAGTGCTAGCCTCTCCCCGACTAGTAGGGCCGGGGAGCTGTTTTTT
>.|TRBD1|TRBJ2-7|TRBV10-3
CAISAGTGASNEQYF
TGTGCCATCAGCGCCGGGACAGGCGCATCCAACGAGCAGTACTTC
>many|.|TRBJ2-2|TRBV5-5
CASSFSPGGNTGELFF
TGTGCCAGCAGCTTCAGTCCGGGCGGGAACACCGGGGAGCTGTTTTTT
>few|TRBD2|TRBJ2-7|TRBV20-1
CSALAGSSYEQYF
TGCAGTGCTCTAGCGGGTAGCTCCTACGAGCAGTACTTC
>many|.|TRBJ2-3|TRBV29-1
CSVQAGTRTDTQYF
TGCAGCGTTCAAGCGGGGACACGCACAGATACGCAGTATTTT
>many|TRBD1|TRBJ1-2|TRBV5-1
CASSPGQGLRGYTF
TGCGCCAGCAGCCCGGGACAGGGATTACGGGGCTACACCTTC
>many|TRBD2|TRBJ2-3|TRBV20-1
CSAFTSGRPTDTQYF
TGCAGTGCTTTTACTAGCGGGAGACCCACAGATACGCAGTATTTT
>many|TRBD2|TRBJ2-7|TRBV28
CASSLGGGEYEQYF
TGTGCCAGCAGTTTGGGGGGGGGGGAGTACGAGCAGTACTTC
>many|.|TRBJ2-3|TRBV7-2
CASSQGGTDTQYF
TGTGCCAGCAGCCAAGGGGGCACAGATACGCAGTATTTT
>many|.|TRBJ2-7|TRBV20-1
CSPLIEQYF
TGCAGTCCTTTGATCGAGCAGTACTTC
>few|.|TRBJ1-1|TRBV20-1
CSARVGGAWNTEAFF
TGCAGTGCTAGAGTGGGCGGCGCCTGGAACACTGAAGCTTTCTTT
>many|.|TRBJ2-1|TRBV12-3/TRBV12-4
CAMGGPYNEQFF
TGTGCCATGGGCGGTCCTTACAATGAGCAGTTCTTC
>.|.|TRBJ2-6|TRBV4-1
CASSQGGHAGANVLTF
TGCGCCAGCAGCCAAGGGGGACATGCCGGGGCCAACGTCCTGACTTTC
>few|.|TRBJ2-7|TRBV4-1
CASSQGVYDKESSYEQYF
TGCGCCAGCAGCCAAGGGGTATACGACAAGGAGAGCTCCTACGAGCAGTACTTC
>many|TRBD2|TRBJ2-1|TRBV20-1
CSADSGLAGSGNEQFF
TGCAGTGCCGACTCGGGACTAGCGGGATCCGGCAATGAGCAGTTCTTC
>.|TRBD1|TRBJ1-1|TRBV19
CASSIILTGPAEAFF
TGTGCCAGTAGTATAATCCTGACAGGGCCCGCTGAAGCTTTCTTT
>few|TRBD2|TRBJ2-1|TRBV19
CASRPLGGSGNEQFF
TGTGCCAGTAGGCCCTTAGGCGGGAGTGGGAATGAGCAGTTCTTC
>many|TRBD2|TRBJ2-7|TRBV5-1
CASSRAGDSYEQYF
TGCGCCAGCAGCCGAGCGGGAGACTCCTACGAGCAGTACTTC
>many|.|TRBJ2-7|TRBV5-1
CASSSAGPAYEQYF
TGCGCCAGCAGCTCAGCGGGTCCTGCCTACGAGCAGTACTTC
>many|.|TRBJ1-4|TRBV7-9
CASSLGNEKLFF
TGTGCCAGCAGCTTAGGGAATGAAAAACTGTTTTTT